This T cell receptor beta chain was captured by sequencing in a study of spatial heterogeneity in lung cancer. Study-wide findings and caveats: For expanded intratumoral alpha and beta TCRs, counts tracked tumor mutation counts.

Trimming removed 4 bases from V and 7 bases from J; junction bases left unmatched: 9. This CDR3 is 14 amino acids long. Germline CDR1 is SGHRS and CDR2 is YFSETQ. Many counts were recorded for this clonotype. Its matching antigen is unknown. Noted time point: sample taken at primary tumor resection. Via MiXCR, TCRdb re-called the 5' RACE reads, giving one row per CDR3 protein. Among 15,000 to 20,000 distinct CDR3 sequences, roughly 7.5% were seen once, and the ten largest hold less than 30%. The source of this sequence is a male donor with early-stage non-small cell lung cancer. This chain connects TRBV5-1 to TRBJ1-2, with 8 nucleotides matching TRBD1. The material sequenced was lung tumor tissue, taken at surgery. CDR3 coding DNA: TGCGCCAGCAGCCCCCGGACAGGGATTGTTGGCTACACCTTC. It translates to CASSPRTGIVGYTF.